This T cell receptor (beta chain) was obtained from a study of shared clonotypes between healthy human individuals. The CDR3 has 15 residues. V lost 2 bases to trimming and J lost 5 bases, with 16 bases between them. The germline V gene encodes CDR1 MGHRA and CDR2 YSYEKL. Profiled with immunoSEQ multiplex PCR; TCRdb holds only in-frame clones, not every one. The sample records hundreds of thousands of clones, around 97% being singletons. The V gene is TRBV4-1, the J gene TRBJ2-7, with a tentative D call TRBD2 (5 bases). This clonotype was obtained from a woman aged 25 to 45 in good health. The specimen was naive CD4+ T cells sorted from blood. This sample's subset: CD45RA+ positively selected. In DNA form, the CDR3 reads TGCGCCAGCAGCCAAAATGCGGCTAGCCTTGACGAGCAGTACTTC. It specifies CASSQNAASLDEQYF.